Listed here are 26 T cell receptor beta chains from one sample, sequenced in a study of technical replicates of blood from a few donors. Clones were sequenced by immunoSEQ multiplex PCR, and TCRdb holds only the in-frame ones, with some missing. The sample holds tens of thousands of clones, around nine tenths seen once. The material sequenced was T cells isolated from PBMCs. All receptors derive from a human donor in good health.

V usage is TRBV10-3 and J usage is TRBJ1-1; a possible D gene is TRBD1 (5 bases). From germline, CDR1 is ENHRY and CDR2 SYGVKD. This CDR3 comprises 15 residues. With 0 bases removed from V and 3 bases from J, the gap between germline ends came to 11 bases. CDR3 nucleotide sequence: TGTGCCATCAGTGAGTCAGGGACTGGGTACACTGAAGCTTTCTTT. Its translation is CAISESGTGYTEAFF.

V usage is TRBV4-1 and J usage is TRBJ1-1; D remains unclear. The germline V gene has CDR1 MGHRA and CDR2 YSYEKL. This CDR3 region has 16 residues. With 4 bases removed from V and 0 bases from J, the gap between germline ends came to 15 bases. This CDR3 is CASSPNVRGMNTEAFF. DNA for the CDR3: TGCGCCAGCAGCCCAAACGTCCGGGGAATGAACACTGAAGCTTTCTTT.

The chain couples TRBV18 to TRBJ2-2; no reliable D call. V dropped 3 bases and J dropped 0 bases, with 5 bases sitting between them. CDR3 length: 14 amino acids. Germline CDR1 KGHSH, CDR2 LQKENI. This CDR3 is CASSPTANTGELFF. The DNA of the CDR3 is TGTGCCAGCTCACCCACAGCGAACACCGGGGAGCTGTTTTTT.

CDR3 DNA sequence: TGTGCCACCAGCAGAGATCTGGCGGGTGCGACCTACGAGCAGTACTTC. Protein product: CATSRDLAGATYEQYF. This sequence joins TRBV15 and TRBJ2-7; TRBD2 might be the D (5 bases). CDR1 is LNHNV and CDR2 is YYDKDF in the germline V gene (reference sequence). The germline V and J ends were trimmed by 0 bases and 2 bases, with 14 bases remaining between them. The CDR3 totals 16 residues. The full variable domain, its missing parts supplied by reference TRBV15 and TRBJ2-7, is DAMVIQNPRYQVTQFGKPVTLSCSQTLNHNVMYWYQQKSSQAPKLLFHYYDKDFNNEADTPDNFQSRRPNTSFCFLDIRSPGLGDTAMYLCATSRDLAGATYEQYFGPGTRLTVT.

This rearrangement joins TRBV9 to TRBJ2-7, with a possible D match to TRBD1 (6 bases). The CDR3 loop spans 15 amino acids. Trimming removed 2 bases from V and 2 bases from J, with 14 bases in between. Per the germline V gene, CDR1 is SGDLS and CDR2 is YYNGEE. This chain's CDR3 is CASSVSTGWAYEQYF. CDR3 sequence (DNA): TGTGCCAGCAGCGTTTCTACAGGGTGGGCCTACGAGCAGTACTTC. Supplemented by reference TRBV9 and TRBJ2-7, the full variable domain reads DSGVTQTPKHLITATGQRVTLRCSPRSGDLSVYWYQQSLDQGLQFLIQYYNGEERAKGNILERFSAQQFPDLHSELNLSSLELGDSALYFCASSVSTGWAYEQYFGPGTRLTVT.

V gene TRBV5-1 combines with J gene TRBJ2-3; possible D gene TRBD1, 6 bases. CDR3 length equals 15 residues. CDR1 and CDR2 from the germline V gene are SGHRS and YFSETQ. Trimming pared 4 bases from V and 8 bases from J, leaving 20 bases between. The CDR3 here is CASSPGQPILGTQYF. CDR3 nucleotide sequence: TGCGCCAGCAGCCCAGGACAGCCGATTCTTGGTACGCAGTATTTT. Full variable domain (outside the CDR3, taken from reference TRBV5-1 and TRBJ2-3): KAGVTQTPRYLIKTRGQQVTLSCSPISGHRSVSWYQQTPGQGLQFLFEYFSETQRNKGNFPGRFSGRQFSNSRSEMNVSTLELGDSALYLCASSPGQPILGTQYFGPGTRLTVL.

The rearrangement joins TRBV19 to TRBJ2-1, with 11 nucleotides matching TRBD2. The CDR3 is 14 amino acids. The junction had 5 bases not matched to a gene; V was cut back by 10 bases and J by 3 bases. Germline V gives CDR1 LNHDA, CDR2 SQIVND (reference sequence). This CDR3 is CATLGLAGYNEQFF. CDR3 coding DNA: TGTGCCACCTTAGGACTAGCGGGCTACAATGAGCAGTTCTTC.

This chain connects TRBV19 to TRBJ1-5; D unclear. This CDR3 has 14 amino acids. Germline CDR1 and CDR2: LNHDA and SQIVND (reference sequence). V lost 5 bases and J 4 bases, leaving 12 bases between the germline ends. DNA for the CDR3: TGTGCCAGTAGTCGCGGGCCAGCTAATCAGCCCCAGCATTTT. It specifies CASSRGPANQPQHF.

The chain recombines TRBV30 with TRBJ2-2; 8 bases line up with TRBD2. This CDR3 comprises 14 residues. From germline, CDR1 is GTSNPN and CDR2 SVGIG (reference sequence). J gave up 7 bases and V 5 bases, and 9 bases lay outside the gene matches. CDR3 residues: CAWRAGVEFGELFF. CDR3 in DNA: TGTGCCTGGCGAGCGGGAGTGGAATTCGGGGAGCTGTTTTTT. The whole variable domain, remainder taken from reference TRBV30 and TRBJ2-2, is SQTIHQWPATLVQPVGSPLSLECTVEGTSNPNLYWYRQAAGRGLQLLFYSVGIGQISSEVPQNLSASRPQDRQFILSSKKLLLSDSGFYLCAWRAGVEFGELFFGEGSRLTVL.

The chain couples TRBV10-3 to TRBJ1-2; D is perhaps TRBD1 (5 bases). The germline CDR1 and CDR2 sequences are ENHRY and SYGVKD. With 0 bases removed from V and 2 bases from J, the gap between germline ends came to 10 bases. CDR3 size: 15 residues. This CDR3 is CAISESLQDNYGYTF. DNA of the CDR3: TGTGCCATCAGTGAGTCGTTACAGGACAACTATGGCTACACCTTC.

This chain links TRBV19 with TRBJ2-7; D is possibly TRBD2 (6 bases). Germline V gene lookup returns CDR1 LNHDA and CDR2 SQIVND (reference sequence). V gave up 1 base and J gave up 2 bases, with 24 bases separating them. The CDR3 is made up of 19 amino acids. CDR3 sequence (DNA): TGTGCCAGTAGTATAGGCCGCTGGGCTCGCGGGACCGCTACCTACGAGCAGTACTTC. As protein: CASSIGRWARGTATYEQYF.

The rearrangement uses TRBV5-1 and TRBJ1-1; D remains ambiguous. The germline V gene has CDR1 SGHRS and CDR2 YFSETQ. V lost 7 bases and J lost 4, with 14 bases in between. There are 13 residues in the CDR3. The CDR3 spells CASQRPEGTEAFF. The CDR3 DNA reads TGCGCCAGCCAGCGCCCAGAGGGCACTGAAGCTTTCTTT.

V usage is TRBV2 and J usage is TRBJ2-7; the match to TRBD2 covers 7 bases. After removal of 8 bases from V and 3 bases from J, the junction contained 4 bases not matched to a gene. CDR3 length: 12 residues. The germline CDR1 and CDR2 sequences are SNHLY and FYNNEI. The CDR3 nucleotides are TGTGCCAGCCGACTAGCTCTCTACGAGCAGTACTTC. Its protein product is CASRLALYEQYF.

The chain uses TRBV13 and TRBJ2-7; TRBD1 is a possible D gene (7 bases). Trimming took 0 bases from V and 3 from J, leaving 9 bases between them. The germline CDR1 and CDR2 sequences are PRHDT and FYEKMQ (reference sequence). CDR3 length: 14 amino acids. For the CDR3, the DNA is TGTGCCAGCAGCTTAGGCAGGGGGGTCTACGAGCAGTACTTC. Amino acids: CASSLGRGVYEQYF.

This chain links TRBV4-1 with TRBJ2-1; TRBD2 matches at 7 bases. The V segment lost 0 bases and the J segment 3 bases; nucleotides outside the gene matches: 11. Germline V gene lookup returns CDR1 MGHRA and CDR2 YSYEKL. This CDR3 is built from 18 residues. The CDR3 region has the DNA TGCGCCAGCAGCCAAGATAGGCTAGCGGACAAATACTACAATGAGCAGTTCTTC. Its protein is CASSQDRLADKYYNEQFF.

The J gene is TRBJ2-3, the V gene TRBV9; TRBD1 is a possible D gene (7 bases). The CDR3 loop spans 16 amino acids. CDR1 is SGDLS, CDR2 YYNGEE, per germline. Trimming shortened V by 2 bases and J by 6 bases, and 19 bases separated the two germline ends. The CDR3 loop is CASSVRGAMGLDTQYF. The DNA of the CDR3 is TGTGCCAGCAGCGTCAGGGGGGCAATGGGATTGGATACGCAGTATTTT.

V usage is TRBV7-9 and J usage is TRBJ1-5; 8 bases align to TRBD1. The trim removed 2 bases at V and 2 bases at J, leaving 2 bases unmatched. Germline V lookup: CDR1 SEHNR, CDR2 FQNEAQ (reference sequence). This CDR3 comprises 15 residues. The CDR3 DNA reads TGTGCCAGCAGCTTATCGACAGGGGGCAATCAGCCCCAGCATTTT. Encoded protein: CASSLSTGGNQPQHF.

V gene TRBV7-2 combines with J gene TRBJ2-3, with 11 nucleotides matching TRBD2. CDR1 and CDR2 from the germline V gene are SGHTA and FQGNSA. The V gene end was trimmed by 3 bases and the J gene end by 0 bases; junction bases not matched to a gene: 11. This CDR3 region has 19 residues. DNA of the CDR3: TGTGCCAGCAGCTTGGGGGTTTCGACTAGCGGGGTGAGCACAGATACGCAGTATTTT. Its protein is CASSLGVSTSGVSTDTQYF. The full variable domain, with the rest looked up from reference TRBV7-2 and TRBJ2-3, is GAGVSQSPSNKVTEKGKDVELRCDPISGHTALYWYRQSLGQGLEFLIYFQGNSAPDKSGLPSDRFSAERTGGSVSTLTIQRTQQEDSAVYLCASSLGVSTSGVSTDTQYFGPGTRLTVL.

This sequence joins TRBV5-6 and TRBJ2-5, with a tentative D call TRBD1 (6 bases). Germline lookup yields CDR1 SGHDT and CDR2 YYEEEE. CDR3 length equals 15 residues. The germline V and J ends were trimmed by 4 bases and 5 bases, with 18 bases remaining between them. This chain's CDR3 is CASSHRENFEETQYF. CDR3 DNA: TGTGCCAGCAGCCACAGGGAAAACTTCGAGGAGACCCAGTACTTC.

V usage is TRBV28 and J usage is TRBJ2-2; 14 bases are shared with TRBD2. The CDR3 runs 17 residues. V shed 5 bases, J shed 7 bases, and the junction held 9 bases outside the gene matches. CDR1 is MDHEN and CDR2 is SYDVKM in the germline V gene. The CDR3 region has the DNA TGTGCCAGCAGTCTTCCCTCGACTAGCGGGAGGGTCGGGGAGCTGTTTTTT. It specifies CASSLPSTSGRVGELFF. Together with reference TRBV28 and TRBJ2-2, the CDR3 gives the full variable domain: DVKVTQSSRYLVKRTGEKVFLECVQDMDHENMFWYRQDPGLGLRLIYFSYDVKMKEKGDIPEGYSVSREKKERFSLILESASTNQTSMYLCASSLPSTSGRVGELFFGEGSRLTVL.

The chain couples TRBV6-5 to TRBJ1-5; possibly TRBD1 for D (6 bases). Trimming pared 6 bases from V and 9 bases from J, leaving 15 bases between. The CDR3 consists of 13 residues. Germline-derived CDR1 and CDR2 are MNHEY and SVGAGI. The CDR3 protein is CASRVGANWPQHF. The CDR3, as DNA: TGTGCCAGCAGGGTGGGGGCTAATTGGCCCCAGCATTTT.

The chain uses TRBV10-3 and TRBJ2-2; 8 bases align to TRBD2. CDR1 is ENHRY and CDR2 is SYGVKD in the germline V gene. The J segment lost 0 bases and the V segment lost 6 bases, leaving 3 bases of the junction unmatched. This CDR3 spans 15 amino acids. This CDR3 reads CAISIAGTNTGELFF. The DNA for the CDR3 is TGTGCCATCAGCATAGCGGGGACGAACACCGGGGAGCTGTTTTTT.

The chain has TRBV18 and TRBJ1-1; D uncertain. V lost 3 bases and J lost 1, with 6 bases in between. This CDR3 is 13 amino acids long. Germline V gene data show CDR1 as KGHSH and CDR2 as LQKENI. This chain's CDR3 is CASSPSPNTEAFF. In DNA form, the CDR3 reads TGTGCCAGCTCACCCTCCCCGAACACTGAAGCTTTCTTT.

The chain uses TRBV10-1 and TRBJ2-7, with a possible D match to TRBD1 (5 bases). The CDR3 covers 10 residues. V gave up 7 bases and J gave up 12 bases, with 13 bases separating them. Germline V gives CDR1 WNHNN, CDR2 SYGVQD (reference sequence). The CDR3 spells CASIRGRSYF. The CDR3 DNA sequence: TGCGCCAGCATTAGGGGCAGGTCGTACTTC.

The CDR3 nucleotides are TGCGCCAGCAGTCTGGGGAGATCCACTAGCACAGATACGCAGTATTTT. This gives the protein CASSLGRSTSTDTQYF. The chain has TRBV5-1 and TRBJ2-3, with TRBD2 as a possible D gene (5 bases). Deletions cut 5 bases from V and 0 bases from J, with 16 bases between. From germline, CDR1 is SGHRS and CDR2 YFSETQ. The CDR3 covers 16 residues. Complete variable domain (other parts from reference TRBV5-1 and TRBJ2-3): KAGVTQTPRYLIKTRGQQVTLSCSPISGHRSVSWYQQTPGQGLQFLFEYFSETQRNKGNFPGRFSGRQFSNSRSEMNVSTLELGDSALYLCASSLGRSTSTDTQYFGPGTRLTVL.

The chain joins TRBV11-3 to TRBJ2-7; no clear D. Germline V gene sequence: CDR1 SGHNT, CDR2 YENEEA. Trimming left V 0 bases short and J 2 bases short, with 5 bases between. The CDR3 is made up of 13 amino acids. CDR3 in amino acids: CASSLEGAYEQYF. Written as DNA, the CDR3 is TGTGCCAGCAGCTTAGAGGGCGCCTACGAGCAGTACTTC. The variable domain in full, with the rest retrieved from reference TRBV11-3 and TRBJ2-7, is EAGVVQSPRYKIIEKKQPVAFWCNPISGHNTLYWYLQNLGQGPELLIRYENEEAVDDSQLPKDRFSAERLKGVDSTLKIQPAELGDSAVYLCASSLEGAYEQYFGPGTRLTVT.